A selection of T cell receptor beta chains follows, all from one sample in a study of shared clonotypes between healthy human individuals. Assay: immunoSEQ multiplex PCR; the TCRdb copy retains only in-frame clones and omits some. The data hold roughly 1,600,000 clones, with approximately 98.5% observed a single time. Material: naive CD4+ T cells sorted from blood. All receptors derive from a man aged 25-40 years in good health. Each CDR3 is given with its conserved first and last residue. Fields, in order: D gene, clone size, V gene, J gene, CDR3 protein, CDR3 DNA. The D gene is left open where the match is weak. Size is stated for part of the rows, as once, few or many counts, or as a class when the clone is expanded.

D gene: TRBD2
clone size: NA
V gene: TRBV11-2
J gene: TRBJ2-1
CDR3 protein: CASSLDGTSGYSPYNEQFF
CDR3 DNA: TGTGCCAGCAGCTTAGATGGGACTAGCGGGTACTCTCCATACAATGAGCAGTTCTTC

D gene: NA
clone size: NA
V gene: TRBV19
J gene: TRBJ2-3
CDR3 protein: CASSLGTSTDTQYF
CDR3 DNA: TGTGCCAGTAGTCTCGGGACCAGCACAGATACGCAGTATTTT

D gene: TRBD1
clone size: once
V gene: TRBV5-1
J gene: TRBJ2-7
CDR3 protein: CASSSGQGVDLSSEQYF
CDR3 DNA: TGCGCCAGCAGCTCGGGACAGGGAGTTGACTTATCTAGCGAGCAGTACTTC

D gene: NA
clone size: NA
V gene: TRBV18
J gene: TRBJ1-4
CDR3 protein: CASSPPSNLEKLFF
CDR3 DNA: TGTGCCAGCTCACCACCGTCGAACCTCGAAAAACTGTTTTTT

D gene: NA
clone size: NA
V gene: TRBV11-2
J gene: TRBJ2-2
CDR3 protein: CASSLLAGTGELFF
CDR3 DNA: TGTGCCAGCAGCTTACTTGCGGGCACCGGGGAGCTGTTTTTT

D gene: NA
clone size: NA
V gene: TRBV7-3
J gene: TRBJ1-2
CDR3 protein: CASSSDLGVGYTF
CDR3 DNA: TGTGCCAGCAGCTCTGACTTGGGGGTGGGCTACACCTTC

D gene: NA
clone size: NA
V gene: TRBV18
J gene: TRBJ2-7
CDR3 protein: CASSSTRDNAYEQYF
CDR3 DNA: TGTGCCAGCTCATCTACCCGGGACAACGCCTACGAGCAGTACTTC

D gene: TRBD1
clone size: NA
V gene: TRBV27
J gene: TRBJ2-7
CDR3 protein: CASSFSGTGSYEQYF
CDR3 DNA: TGTGCCAGCAGTTTCTCCGGGACAGGCTCCTACGAGCAGTACTTC

D gene: NA
clone size: NA
V gene: TRBV28
J gene: TRBJ2-2
CDR3 protein: CASSLVRYTGELFF
CDR3 DNA: TGTGCCAGCAGTTTGGTTAGATACACCGGGGAGCTGTTTTTT

D gene: NA
clone size: NA
V gene: TRBV18
J gene: TRBJ2-3
CDR3 protein: CASSPLSGSTDTQYF
CDR3 DNA: TGTGCCAGCTCACCCCTGAGCGGGAGCACAGATACGCAGTATTTT

D gene: NA
clone size: NA
V gene: TRBV7-9
J gene: TRBJ1-4
CDR3 protein: CASSLPIIEKLFF
CDR3 DNA: TGTGCCAGCAGCTTACCGATAATAGAAAAACTGTTTTTT

D gene: NA
clone size: NA
V gene: TRBV6-5
J gene: TRBJ2-7
CDR3 protein: CASSSKGGVYEQYF
CDR3 DNA: TGTGCCAGCAGCAGCAAGGGCGGAGTCTACGAGCAGTACTTC